These 32 T cell receptor beta chains were sequenced from one sample in a study of control samples from healthy donors and cancer patients (dated by TCRdb to the early 2020s). Library creation used the immunoSEQ multiplex PCR assay. In TCRdb, the immuneACCESS table is reduced to in-frame sequences with V and J assigned. These tables do not hold every clone; where another copy was compared, an unresolved V gene accounts for under half, and the others remain unexplained. The sample yields some 120,000 clones; about 93% were counted once. 2% to 2.5% of the sample is held by the ten biggest clonotypes. Material: blood. The receptors stem from a man between 18 and 29 years old in good health.

The chain is built from TRBV7-9 and TRBJ2-5, with D hard to call. This CDR3 spans 16 amino acids. Germline lookup yields CDR1 SEHNR and CDR2 FQNEAQ (reference sequence). The ends were cut back, 5 bases at V and 2 bases at J, with 18 bases in the middle. CDR3 nucleotides: TGTGCCAGCAGCCCGCTCGGTAGGCTACGTCAAGAGACCCAGTACTTC. Its translation is CASSPLGRLRQETQYF. The variable domain in full, completed from reference TRBV7-9 and TRBJ2-5, reads DTGVSQNPRHKITKRGQNVTFRCDPISEHNRLYWYRQTLGQGPEFLTYFQNEAQLEKSRLLSDRFSAERPKGSFSTLEIQRTEQGDSAMYLCASSPLGRLRQETQYFGPGTRLLVL.

The chain carries TRBV7-9 and TRBJ2-1; 14 bases map to TRBD2. After removal of 5 bases from V and 3 bases from J, the junction contained 3 bases not matched to a gene. CDR3 length: 16 amino acids. CDR1 and CDR2 (germline): SEHNR, FQNEAQ (reference sequence). The CDR3 DNA sequence: TGTGCCAGCAGCCGACTAGCGGGGGGGAGCTACAATGAGCAGTTCTTC. Protein: CASSRLAGGSYNEQFF.

The CDR3 loop is CASSSGGGTEAFF. CDR3 DNA: TGTGCCAGCAGTTCCGGAGGGGGCACTGAAGCTTTCTTT. The V call is TRBV12-3 or TRBV12-4, the J call TRBJ1-1; possible D gene TRBD1, 6 bases. Trimming removed 4 bases from V and 4 bases from J, with 10 bases in between. CDR3 length: 13 residues.

V is TRBV25-1 and J is TRBJ1-2, with D perhaps matching TRBD1 (5 bases). V gave up 6 bases and J gave up 4 bases, with 12 bases separating them. The length of the CDR3 is 13 residues. Looked up from germline, CDR1 is MGHDK and CDR2 is SYGVNS. In DNA form, the CDR3 reads TGTGCCAGCAGGGCCAGGGAGGTCTATGGCTACACCTTC. Translation gives CASRAREVYGYTF.

The gene calls are TRBV27 and TRBJ1-2, with D possibly TRBD1 on 6 matching bases. V was pared by 0 bases and J by 8 bases, with 10 bases between. This CDR3 is built from 13 residues. From germline, CDR1 is MNHEY and CDR2 SMNVEV (reference sequence). Written as DNA, the CDR3 is TGTGCCAGCAGTTTATCCGGGGGCAGCGGCTACACCTTC. It specifies CASSLSGGSGYTF.

This rearrangement joins TRBV18 to TRBJ2-1; a possible D gene is TRBD2 (6 bases). Germline CDR1 and CDR2: KGHSH and LQKENI. The CDR3 has 14 amino acids. Trimming removed 1 base at V and 8 bases at J, with 12 bases between. The CDR3 loop is CASSPQGGEDEQFF. In DNA, the CDR3 is TGTGCCAGCTCACCACAGGGCGGGGAGGATGAGCAGTTCTTC.

The V gene is TRBV6-5, the J gene TRBJ2-1; TRBD2 matches 8 bases. The germline CDR1 and CDR2 sequences are MNHEY and SVGAGI. CDR3 size: 15 residues. V trimming: 11 bases; J trimming: 8 bases; junction bases outside the gene matches: 17. CDR3 sequence (DNA): TGTGCCGCCCGAACCGGGACTAGAAGTGTAGATGAGCAGTTCTTC. Translation gives CAARTGTRSVDEQFF.

The CDR3 reads CASSLGGPQETQYF. CDR3 sequence (DNA): TGTGCCAGCAGCCTAGGTGGGCCCCAAGAGACCCAGTACTTC. This chain uses TRBV11-3 with TRBJ2-5; no clear D gene. With 5 bases removed from V and 1 base from J, the gap between germline ends came to 11 bases. CDR1 is SGHNT and CDR2 is YENEEA in the germline V gene. CDR3 length equals 14 residues. Full variable domain (rest looked up from reference TRBV11-3 and TRBJ2-5): EAGVVQSPRYKIIEKKQPVAFWCNPISGHNTLYWYLQNLGQGPELLIRYENEEAVDDSQLPKDRFSAERLKGVDSTLKIQPAELGDSAVYLCASSLGGPQETQYFGPGTRLLVL.

The rearrangement joins TRBV11-3 to TRBJ2-3, with D maybe TRBD1 (6 bases). V was cut by 4 bases and J by 3 bases, with 8 bases left in between. Germline values: CDR1 SGHNT, CDR2 YENEEA. This CDR3 contains 13 residues. The CDR3 spells CASSSRGTDTQYF. The CDR3 DNA sequence: TGTGCCAGCAGCTCCAGGGGAACAGATACGCAGTATTTT.

The V and J genes are TRBV4-2 and TRBJ1-2; TRBD1 is a possible D gene (6 bases). CDR1 is LGHNA and CDR2 is YNFKEQ in the germline V gene. With 0 bases removed from V and 0 bases from J, the gap between germline ends came to 17 bases. This CDR3 contains 18 residues. CDR3 bases: TGTGCCAGCAGCCAAGAACCGGACAGACGAAAATCTAACTATGGCTACACCTTC. This codes for CASSQEPDRRKSNYGYTF.

The rearrangement joins TRBV4-1 to TRBJ1-1, with 10 bases fitting TRBD1. This CDR3 is built from 15 residues. The V gene's germline CDR1 is MGHRA and CDR2 YSYEKL. V was pared by 4 bases and J by 4 bases, with 6 bases of the junction left unmatched. The CDR3 region has the DNA TGCGCCAGCAGCCTAGCCGGGACAGGGGCCACTGAAGCTTTCTTT. Protein sequence: CASSLAGTGATEAFF.

The genes are TRBV6-5 and TRBJ2-1; no clear D gene. The V and J ends lost 10 bases and 2 bases respectively, with 12 bases between them. This CDR3 spans 13 amino acids. Per germline, CDR1 MNHEY and CDR2 SVGAGI. The CDR3 loop is CATSYRTYNEQFF. DNA for the CDR3: TGTGCCACCAGCTATAGAACCTACAATGAGCAGTTCTTC.

The V gene is TRBV3-1 (or the pseudogene TRBV3-2), the J gene TRBJ2-5; TRBD1 is a possible D gene (7 bases). CDR3 size: 17 residues. Trimming cost V 0 bases and J 5 bases, with 19 bases left between them. Germline CDR1 LGHDT, CDR2 YNNKEL (reference sequence). The CDR3 loop is CASSQDPQGGIRETQYF. The CDR3 bases are TGTGCCAGCAGCCAAGATCCCCAGGGGGGTATCCGGGAGACCCAGTACTTC.

The rearrangement links TRBV7-9 to TRBJ2-7; 9 bases agree with TRBD1. With 3 bases clipped from V and 2 bases from J, the junction kept 2 bases outside the gene matches. Per germline, CDR1 SEHNR and CDR2 FQNEAQ (reference sequence). The CDR3 has 14 amino acids. CDR3: CASSFRDRAYEQYF. The CDR3 DNA sequence: TGTGCCAGCAGCTTCCGGGACAGGGCCTACGAGCAGTACTTC.

The chain uses TRBV18 and TRBJ1-2, with no clear D. V was clipped by 4 bases and J by 4 bases, with 13 bases between them. Per germline, CDR1 KGHSH and CDR2 LQKENI. This CDR3 is built from 14 residues. The CDR3 reads CASSLEDSTYGYTF. The CDR3 coding sequence is TGTGCCAGCTCACTCGAGGATTCCACCTATGGCTACACCTTC.

This sequence joins TRBV12-3 or TRBV12-4 and TRBJ2-5; TRBD2 might be the D (6 bases). This CDR3 is built from 13 residues. Trimming stripped 2 bases from V and 5 bases from J, with 9 bases between. The CDR3 reads CASSLTEGETQYF. CDR3 bases: TGTGCCAGCAGTTTAACGGAGGGGGAGACCCAGTACTTC.

The rearrangement joins TRBV7-8 to TRBJ1-1, with D hard to call. Germline V lookup: CDR1 SGHVS, CDR2 FQNEAQ. The CDR3 contains 14 residues. Trimming cost V 3 bases and J 1 base, with 9 bases left between them. In nucleotides, the CDR3 is TGTGCCAGCAGCTTGCCTGGAGGGAACACTGAAGCTTTCTTT. This translates into CASSLPGGNTEAFF.

The chain has TRBV5-1 and TRBJ1-4; TRBD1 matches 9 bases. The V segment lost 4 bases and the J segment 8 bases; nucleotides outside the gene matches: 6. The germline V gene has CDR1 SGHRS and CDR2 YFSETQ. The CDR3 has 14 amino acids. CDR3 nucleotides: TGCGCCAGCAGCCGGGACAGGGAAACCGAAAAACTGTTTTTT. Encoded protein: CASSRDRETEKLFF.

This clone was detected only once. CDR3 sequence: CASSPGSGSWETQYF. The CDR3 nucleotides are TGTGCCAGCAGCCCCGGAAGCGGGAGCTGGGAGACCCAGTACTTC. The genes are TRBV6-5 and TRBJ2-5; 8 nucleotides match TRBD2. Looked up from germline, CDR1 is MNHEY and CDR2 is SVGAGI. The CDR3 runs to 15 residues. The trim removed 6 bases at V and 5 bases at J, leaving 11 bases unmatched.

J is TRBJ2-2 and V is TRBV4-1, with D unresolved. This CDR3 contains 18 residues. Deletions cut 1 base from V and 0 bases from J, with 15 bases between. The germline gives CDR1 MGHRA, CDR2 YSYEKL. CDR3 nucleotide sequence: TGCGCCAGCAGCCAAGCTCCAAAACTCGTCGCGAACACCGGGGAGCTGTTTTTT. It specifies CASSQAPKLVANTGELFF.

The rearrangement joins TRBV9 to TRBJ2-1; 8 bases are shared with TRBD2. In germline, CDR1 is SGDLS, CDR2 YYNGEE. The V gene end was trimmed by 4 bases and the J gene end by 2 bases; junction bases not matched to a gene: 2. The CDR3 is made up of 14 amino acids. CDR3 sequence: CASSSAGAYNEQFF. In DNA, the CDR3 is TGTGCCAGCAGCTCAGCGGGAGCCTACAATGAGCAGTTCTTC.

The chain has TRBV10-3 and TRBJ2-7, with 9 positions matching TRBD1. The ends lost 6 bases at V and 7 bases at J; junction bases unmatched: 7. CDR3 length equals 13 residues. Germline V gene lookup returns CDR1 ENHRY and CDR2 SYGVKD. In DNA, the CDR3 is TGTGCCATCAGGGGGACAGGGAGGGGAGAGCAGTACGTC. Residues: CAIRGTGRGEQYV.

The chain is built from TRBV6-5 and TRBJ1-1; maybe TRBD1 (5 bases). Trimming took off 2 bases at V and 0 bases at J, with 7 bases between the two ends. The CDR3 is 14 residues long. Germline V lookup: CDR1 MNHEY, CDR2 SVGAGI. CDR3 region: CASSYEGLNTEAFF. The CDR3 DNA follows: TGTGCCAGCAGTTACGAGGGGCTGAACACTGAAGCTTTCTTT.

This sequence joins TRBV29-1 and TRBJ1-4; TRBD1 agrees at 12 bases. Trimming removed 4 bases from V and 7 bases from J; junction bases left unmatched: 7. The CDR3 has 15 residues. Germline CDR1 SQVTM, CDR2 ANQGSEA. The CDR3 spells CSVGGTGGAGEKLFF. DNA for the CDR3: TGCAGCGTTGGCGGGACAGGGGGCGCCGGTGAAAAACTGTTTTTT. Using reference TRBV29-1 and TRBJ1-4 for the parts outside the CDR3, the full variable domain is SAVISQKPSRDICQRGTSLTIQCQVDSQVTMMFWYRQQPGQSLTLIATANQGSEATYESGFVIDKFPISRPNLTFSTLTVSNMSPEDSSIYLCSVGGTGGAGEKLFFGSGTQLSVL.

The rearrangement uses TRBV5-4 and TRBJ2-1, with 13 bases lining up with TRBD2. Germline V gives CDR1 SGHNT, CDR2 YYREEE (reference sequence). The CDR3 covers 15 residues. V gave up 4 bases and J gave up 4 bases; unmatched junction bases: 2. In DNA, the CDR3 is TGTGCCAGCAGCACTAGCGGGAGGGTTTACAATGAGCAGTTCTTC. It translates to CASSTSGRVYNEQFF.

This chain connects TRBV19 to TRBJ2-7, with a tentative D call TRBD1 (5 bases). CDR1 and CDR2 from the germline V gene are LNHDA and SQIVND (reference sequence). Trimming cost V 3 bases and J 2 bases, with 11 bases left between them. The CDR3 sequence is 14 residues long. CDR3 region: CASSILQGAYEQYF. The CDR3 region has the DNA TGTGCCAGTAGTATCCTCCAAGGGGCCTACGAGCAGTACTTC.

This clone was seen only a few times. Other DNA sequences in this specimen translate into the identical CDR3. J is TRBJ2-7 and V is TRBV2; D is undetermined. Germline CDR1 SNHLY, CDR2 FYNNEI. The CDR3 sequence is 11 residues long. Trimming took off 6 bases at V and 4 bases at J, with 7 bases between the two ends. The CDR3 coding sequence is TGTGCCAGCAGAGTGAGTTACGAGCAGTACTTC. This translates into CASRVSYEQYF.

This clone was found once. The chain links TRBV2 to TRBJ1-2; D may be TRBD1 (6 bases). Germline V gene data show CDR1 as SNHLY and CDR2 as FYNNEI. The CDR3 runs 13 residues. The ends were cut back, 8 bases at V and 0 bases at J, with 10 bases in the middle. The DNA of the CDR3 is TGTGCCAGCCGCCGGGACACTAACTATGGCTACACCTTC. This encodes CASRRDTNYGYTF.

The V call is TRBV28, the J call TRBJ2-1; possibly TRBD2 for D (5 bases). Germline loops: CDR1 MDHEN, CDR2 SYDVKM. Trimming removed 6 bases at V and 3 bases at J, with 6 bases between. The CDR3 has 12 amino acids. CDR3 sequence (DNA): TGTGCCAGCAGCCGGGGCTACAATGAGCAGTTCTTC. Translating it yields CASSRGYNEQFF.

This clone occurred once. The chain has TRBV5-4 and TRBJ2-5; D is unresolved. Between the trimmed V and J ends, which lost 4 bases and 3 bases, there was a span of 13 bases. Germline V CDR1 and CDR2: SGHNT, YYREEE (reference sequence). The CDR3 totals 14 residues. The chain's CDR3 is CASSPPGQEETQYF. Here the CDR3 DNA reads TGTGCCAGCAGCCCGCCGGGCCAAGAAGAGACCCAGTACTTC.

The V and J genes are TRBV15 and TRBJ2-5; D ambiguous. Germline CDR1 is LNHNV and CDR2 is YYDKDF (reference sequence). This CDR3 is built from 12 residues. V was trimmed by 0 bases and J by 5 bases, leaving 4 bases between them. DNA for the CDR3: TGTGCCACCAGCAGAGATATGGAGACCCAGTACTTC. This translates into CATSRDMETQYF.

The rearrangement uses TRBV30 and TRBJ1-3; 8 nucleotides match TRBD1. CDR3 length equals 16 residues. Germline CDR1 is GTSNPN and CDR2 is SVGIG (reference sequence). The ends lost 1 base at V and 0 bases at J; junction bases unmatched: 5. CDR3 DNA: TGTGCCTGGAGTGGGCAGGGGGCCAACTCTGGAAACACCATATATTTT. Its translation: CAWSGQGANSGNTIYF.